A single sample is the source of the 5 T cell receptor beta chains below, sequenced in a study of T cell responses to AZD1222 COVID-19 vaccine. Profiled with immunoSEQ multiplex PCR; TCRdb holds only in-frame clones, not every one. The sample lists approximately 200,000 clones, roughly 92% occurring once. Here the sequenced sample was peripheral blood, taken 28 days after the second AZD1222 dose. The receptors were sampled from an adult who received the AZD1222 COVID-19 vaccine.

The genes are TRBV7-3 and TRBJ1-1; tentatively, D is TRBD1 (6 bases). V shed 2 bases and J shed 4 bases, with 11 bases lying between them. The germline CDR1 and CDR2 sequences are SGHTA and FQGTGA. This CDR3 spans 14 amino acids. The CDR3 nucleotides read TGTGCCAGCAGCTTACAGGGAGGGGGCACTGAAGCTTTCTTT. It translates to CASSLQGGGTEAFF.

This chain connects TRBV28 to TRBJ1-3; D is possibly TRBD1 (5 bases). V was trimmed by 7 bases and J by 4 bases, leaving 17 bases between them. Germline V gene sequence: CDR1 MDHEN, CDR2 SYDVKM. The CDR3 length is 15 residues. The CDR3 region has the DNA TGTGCCAGCATTCGAGACGGGGGTCGCGGAAACACCATATATTTT. This encodes CASIRDGGRGNTIYF.

J is TRBJ1-1 and V is TRBV5-1, with no clear D. This CDR3 comprises 13 residues. With 4 bases removed from V and 6 bases from J, the gap between germline ends came to 13 bases. Per the germline V gene, CDR1 is SGHRS and CDR2 is YFSETQ. CDR3 region: CASSRQEEAEAFF. DNA of the CDR3: TGCGCCAGCAGCAGGCAGGAGGAGGCTGAAGCTTTCTTT.

This CDR3 is CATSDSRQGAGEKLFF. CDR3 in DNA: TGTGCCACCAGTGATTCGCGACAGGGGGCGGGAGAAAAACTGTTTTTT. The chain couples TRBV24-1 to TRBJ1-4, with 10 bases that match TRBD1. CDR1 KGHDR and CDR2 SFDVKD come from the germline V gene. Trimming removed 2 bases from V and 8 bases from J; junction bases left unmatched: 7. The CDR3 length is 16 residues.

The chain is built from TRBV6-2 or TRBV6-3 and TRBJ2-7, with D perhaps TRBD1 or TRBD2 (5 bases each). CDR3 size: 16 residues. V was trimmed by 4 bases and J by 3 bases, leaving 19 bases between them. Germline V gene lookup returns CDR1 MNHEY and CDR2 SVGEGT. CDR3 in amino acids: CASSCRYRDGIYEQYF. The CDR3 nucleotides are TGTGCCAGCAGTTGCCGCTACCGGGACGGGATCTACGAGCAGTACTTC.